This T cell receptor (beta chain) was recovered during a study of cytotoxic CD8 clonotypes in ibrutinib-treated CLL. Study conclusions and caveats: Higher circulating CD8+ T-cell counts strongly accompanied higher baseline clonality, above age-matched healthy donors. Sustained-remission and progressing patients diverged in sampling times. Clonotypes that were public were uncommon, and they contracted or stayed stable on treatment.

The CDR3 length is 15 residues. Germline V gene lookup returns CDR1 GTSNPN and CDR2 SVGIG (reference sequence). Trimming shortened V by 1 base and J by 2 bases, and 14 bases separated the two germline ends. Researchers set a sequencing depth target of 1 in 200,000 to 1 in 1 million T cells. Repertoires were generated with immunoSEQ multiplex PCR, while TCRdb's copy carries only in-frame clones and drops some. The sample has about 72,000 clones, more than 60% seen once. In regard to this clone: Its target is not known.

This material consisted of PBMCs, taken after 12 months of ibrutinib treatment. This chain joins TRBV30 and TRBJ1-2; TRBD1 might be the D (6 bases). This sequence originates from a human donor with chronic lymphocytic leukemia. CDR3: CAWSAGTPGNYGYTF. As DNA, the CDR3 is TGTGCCTGGAGTGCAGGGACACCCGGGAACTATGGCTACACCTTC. Using reference TRBV30 and TRBJ1-2 for the parts outside the CDR3, the full variable domain is SQTIHQWPATLVQPVGSPLSLECTVEGTSNPNLYWYRQAAGRGLQLLFYSVGIGQISSEVPQNLSASRPQDRQFILSSKKLLLSDSGFYLCAWSAGTPGNYGYTFGSGTRLTVV.